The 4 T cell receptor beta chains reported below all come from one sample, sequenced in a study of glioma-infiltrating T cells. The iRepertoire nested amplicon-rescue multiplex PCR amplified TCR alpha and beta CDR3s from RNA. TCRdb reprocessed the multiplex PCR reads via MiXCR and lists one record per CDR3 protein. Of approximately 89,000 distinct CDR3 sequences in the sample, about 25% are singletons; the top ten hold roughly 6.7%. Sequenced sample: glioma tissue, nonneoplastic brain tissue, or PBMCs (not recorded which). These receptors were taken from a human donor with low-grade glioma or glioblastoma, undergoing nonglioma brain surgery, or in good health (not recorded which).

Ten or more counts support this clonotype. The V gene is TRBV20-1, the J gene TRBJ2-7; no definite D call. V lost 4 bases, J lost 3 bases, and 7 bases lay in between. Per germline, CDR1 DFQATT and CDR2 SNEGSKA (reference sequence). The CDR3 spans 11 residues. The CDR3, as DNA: TGCAGTGCTATTTTGTTCTACGAGCAGTACTTC. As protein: CSAILFYEQYF.

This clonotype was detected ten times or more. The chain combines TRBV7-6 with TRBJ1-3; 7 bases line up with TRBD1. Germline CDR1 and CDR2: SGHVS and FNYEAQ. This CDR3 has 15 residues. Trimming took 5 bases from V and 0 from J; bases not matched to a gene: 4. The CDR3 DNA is TGTGCCAGCAGCCTGGGACAGCCCTCTGGAAACACCATATATTTT. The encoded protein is CASSLGQPSGNTIYF.

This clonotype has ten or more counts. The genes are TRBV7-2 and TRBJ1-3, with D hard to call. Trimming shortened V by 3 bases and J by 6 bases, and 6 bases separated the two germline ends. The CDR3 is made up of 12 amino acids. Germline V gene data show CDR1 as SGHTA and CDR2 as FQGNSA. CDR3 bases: TGTGCCAGCAGCTTCCCCAAAAACACCATATATTTT. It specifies CASSFPKNTIYF.

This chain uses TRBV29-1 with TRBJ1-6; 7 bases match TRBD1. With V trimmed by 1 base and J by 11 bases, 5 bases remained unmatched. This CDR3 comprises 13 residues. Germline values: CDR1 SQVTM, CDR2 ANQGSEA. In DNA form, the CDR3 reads TGCAGCGTTGAAGTGGGTACAGGGGCACCCCTCCACTTT. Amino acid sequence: CSVEVGTGAPLHF.